These T cell receptor beta chains were read from a single sample in a study of cytomegalovirus exposure and HLA in healthy donors. Assay used: immunoSEQ multiplex PCR; TCRdb lists only in-frame clones, some missing. Of about 110,000 clones in the sample, around 80% were seen once. The sequencing sample was made of PBMCs. These receptors came from a woman younger than 35 in good health and CMV-seropositive. Each CDR3 is given with its conserved first and last residue. A D gene is named only where the DNA matches it firmly. Rows may omit the clone size; those that give it use once, few, many or a size class.

>-|TRBD1|TRBJ1-5|TRBV6-8
CASSYERAQGAPNQPQHF
TGTGCCAGCAGTTACGAGAGGGCACAGGGGGCGCCCAATCAGCCCCAGCATTTT
>few|-|TRBJ2-3|TRBV6-5
CASSDNPDTQYF
TGTGCCAGCAGTGACAACCCAGATACGCAGTATTTT
>-|TRBD1|TRBJ1-2|TRBV4-1
CASSQEQGAEGYTF
TGCGCCAGCAGCCAGGAACAGGGGGCAGAGGGCTACACCTTC
>-|-|TRBJ1-5|TRBV4-1
CASSPLGGGQPQHF
TGCGCCAGCAGCCCCTTGGGGGGAGGACAGCCCCAGCATTTT
>once|TRBD2|TRBJ2-7|TRBV4-2
CASSQDKYEVAGVRPYEQYF
TGTGCCAGCAGCCAAGATAAGTACGAGGTAGCGGGTGTACGACCCTACGAGCAGTACTTC
>-|TRBD1|TRBJ2-7|TRBV2
CASSEDWTGDAYEQYF
TGTGCCAGCAGTGAAGATTGGACAGGGGATGCCTACGAGCAGTACTTC
>-|-|TRBJ1-5|TRBV19
CASRTDKDSNQPQHF
TGTGCCAGTAGAACTGACAAAGATAGCAATCAGCCCCAGCATTTT
>-|TRBD2|TRBJ2-1|TRBV7-9
CASSPLLAGGGEQFF
TGTGCCAGCAGCCCTCTACTAGCGGGGGGCGGTGAGCAGTTCTTC
>-|TRBD1|TRBJ1-2|TRBV4-2
CASSHEQGYYGYTF
TGTGCCAGCAGTCACGAACAGGGGTACTATGGCTACACCTTC
>few|-|TRBJ1-1|TRBV27
CASSPREMNTEAFF
TGTGCCAGCAGTCCCAGGGAAATGAACACTGAAGCTTTCTTT
>-|-|TRBJ2-6|TRBV9
CASSLPSSGANVLTF
TGTGCCAGCAGCCTTCCGAGCTCTGGGGCCAACGTCCTGACTTTC
>few|-|TRBJ1-1|TRBV7-9
CASSGVTGNTEAFF
TGTGCCAGCAGCGGCGTTACGGGGAACACTGAAGCTTTCTTT